This TCR beta chain appears in the sequencing data of a study of CD8+CD57+ T cells in acquired aplastic anemia. This clonotype has ten or more counts. CDR3 length: 15 residues. Trimming stripped 6 bases from V and 2 bases from J, with 14 bases between. Germline V gene sequence: CDR1 LNHDA, CDR2 SQIVND (reference sequence). Patients chosen for sequencing had shown CD8+CD57+ cell expansion by flow cytometry. Genomic DNA provided the template from which TCR beta VDJ and CDR3 profiles were obtained. From the reads, TCRdb called clonotypes with MiXCR, one entry per CDR3 protein. The sample has roughly 500,000 distinct CDR3 sequences; more than 25% are singletons.

V is TRBV19 and J is TRBJ1-5; D perhaps matches TRBD1 (5 bases). This receptor was identified in a human donor with aplastic anemia. Input material: sorted CD4+, CD8+, or CD8+CD57+ T cells (not recorded which) from PBMCs. The CDR3 coding sequence is TGTGCCAGTAGGGGTATGGGGGTACGCAATCAGCCCCAGCATTTT. Translating gives CASRGMGVRNQPQHF.